The next 29 T cell receptor beta chains were all read from a single sample in a study of cytomegalovirus exposure and HLA in healthy donors. Primers for the PCR totalled 60 Vbeta and 13 Jbeta. Data came from immunoSEQ multiplex PCR; TCRdb stores just in-frame clones and leaves some out. The top ten hold about 1.5% of the sample, which has 62,000 or so clones, 70% to 90% seen once. Input material: PBMCs. The receptors were sampled from a man between 18 and 29 years old in good health and CMV-seronegative.

The V and J genes are TRBV30 and TRBJ2-5; perhaps TRBD2 as D (6 bases). This CDR3 has 14 residues. Trimming removed 2 bases from V and 2 bases from J, with 12 bases in between. Germline CDR1 and CDR2: GTSNPN and SVGIG (reference sequence). The CDR3 nucleotides read TGTGCCTGGAGTCTGGGAGGAACACAAGAGACCCAGTACTTC. It codes for CAWSLGGTQETQYF.

The V gene is TRBV19, the J gene TRBJ1-5; 8 bases are a match to TRBD1. The germline gives CDR1 LNHDA, CDR2 SQIVND (reference sequence). CDR3 length: 13 residues. V trimming: 10 bases; J trimming: 2 bases; junction bases outside the gene matches: 4. The DNA for the CDR3 is TGTGCCACGGGGACAGGAGGCAATCAGCCCCAGCATTTT. Translation: CATGTGGNQPQHF.

This clone was observed once. This sequence joins TRBV11-2 and TRBJ2-7; D might be TRBD2 (6 bases). Germline V gene lookup returns CDR1 SGHAT and CDR2 FQNNGV. The CDR3 loop spans 17 amino acids. Trimming left V 3 bases short and J 0 bases short, with 18 bases between. CDR3 sequence reads: CASSFLVGTGVSYEQYF. For the CDR3, the DNA is TGTGCCAGCAGCTTTTTGGTCGGGACGGGGGTCTCCTACGAGCAGTACTTC.

The J gene is TRBJ2-3, the V gene TRBV2, with 10 nucleotides matching TRBD1. This CDR3 region has 17 residues. Germline loops: CDR1 SNHLY, CDR2 FYNNEI. J gave up 1 base and V 1 base, and 5 bases lay outside the gene matches. CDR3 protein: CASSEEFGTGGTDTQYF. The CDR3 nucleotides are TGTGCCAGCAGTGAAGAATTTGGGACAGGGGGCACAGATACGCAGTATTTT.

The CDR3 DNA sequence: TGTGCCAGCAGTTCACTGGACAGGCCCGACGAGCAGTACTTC. Translated, it gives CASSSLDRPDEQYF. The chain carries TRBV27 and TRBJ2-7; 7 bases agree with TRBD1. This CDR3 has 14 residues. After removal of 4 bases from V and 5 bases from J, the junction contained 8 bases not matched to a gene. Germline V gene lookup returns CDR1 MNHEY and CDR2 SMNVEV (reference sequence).

This chain uses TRBV6-5 with TRBJ1-2, with D perhaps TRBD1 (6 bases). CDR3 size: 14 residues. From germline, CDR1 is MNHEY and CDR2 SVGAGI. V lost 10 bases, J lost 4 bases, and 19 bases lay in between. The CDR3 DNA is TGTGCCACCGTTCAGGGGCAGGGGAGCTATGGCTACACCTTC. As protein: CATVQGQGSYGYTF.

The chain joins TRBV27 to TRBJ1-1, with D perhaps matching TRBD1 (6 bases). Germline V gene lookup returns CDR1 MNHEY and CDR2 SMNVEV (reference sequence). The CDR3 length is 13 residues. Trimming stripped 5 bases from V and 5 bases from J, with 12 bases between. In nucleotides, the CDR3 is TGTGCCAGCAGTGTACAGGGCTGGACTGAAGCTTTCTTT. This translates into CASSVQGWTEAFF.

The chain recombines TRBV6-5 with TRBJ2-1; D remains ambiguous. Trimming left V 0 bases short and J 6 bases short, with 6 bases between. Germline CDR1 is MNHEY and CDR2 is SVGAGI. The CDR3 totals 13 residues. CDR3 DNA: TGTGCCAGCAGTTACTCGAACGGCAATGAGCAGTTCTTC. Translated: CASSYSNGNEQFF.

This clone was seen more than once but under ten times. The gene calls are TRBV25-1 and TRBJ1-1; D is unresolved. The CDR3 is 14 amino acids. Trimming left V 3 bases short and J 6 bases short, with 14 bases between. Germline V gene sequence: CDR1 MGHDK, CDR2 SYGVNS. CDR3 DNA: TGTGCCAGCAGTGATCCCGGACGGGAGGCTGAAGCTTTCTTT. Its translation: CASSDPGREAEAFF. Using reference TRBV25-1 and TRBJ1-1 for the parts outside the CDR3, the full variable domain is EADIYQTPRYLVIGTGKKITLECSQTMGHDKMYWYQQDPGMELHLIHYSYGVNSTEKGDLSSESTVSRIRTEHFPLTLESARPSHTSQYLCASSDPGREAEAFFGQGTRLTVV.

V and J are TRBV7-2 and TRBJ1-5, with a tentative D call TRBD1 (6 bases). CDR3 size: 16 residues. Trimming took 5 bases from V and 3 from J, leaving 17 bases between them. In germline, CDR1 is SGHTA, CDR2 FQGNSA. CDR3 amino acids: CASSMTGFNFNQPQHF. Here the CDR3 DNA reads TGTGCCAGCAGCATGACAGGCTTCAACTTCAATCAGCCCCAGCATTTT.

The chain carries TRBV14 and TRBJ1-5; D is unresolved. There are 12 residues in the CDR3. The V end was cut by 4 bases, the J end by 8 bases, with 9 bases between. In germline, CDR1 is SGHDN, CDR2 FVKESK. CDR3 sequence reads: CASSRSGKPQHF. The CDR3 nucleotides read TGTGCCAGCAGCCGGTCGGGGAAGCCCCAGCATTTT. Looking up the rest from reference TRBV14 and TRBJ1-5 gives the full variable domain: EAGVTQFPSHSVIEKGQTVTLRCDPISGHDNLYWYRRVMGKEIKFLLHFVKESKQDESGMPNNRFLAERTGGTYSTLKVQPAELEDSGVYFCASSRSGKPQHFGDGTRLSIL.

The J gene is TRBJ2-1, the V gene TRBV4-1; maybe TRBD2 (5 bases). Germline V lookup: CDR1 MGHRA, CDR2 YSYEKL. This CDR3 has 16 amino acids. Trimming left V 3 bases short and J 8 bases short, with 20 bases between. The CDR3 DNA follows: TGCGCCAGCAGCCATGGGCCCCTAGCCGGCGGTGATGAGCAGTTCTTC. This sequence encodes CASSHGPLAGGDEQFF.

This clone was observed a single time. The chain couples TRBV28 to TRBJ1-1; tentatively, D is TRBD1 (5 bases). The CDR3 runs 12 residues. Looked up from germline, CDR1 is MDHEN and CDR2 is SYDVKM. The ends were cut back, 7 bases at V and 5 bases at J, with 11 bases in the middle. CDR3 in DNA: TGTGCCAGCACCCCGGGGGGGACTGAAGCTTTCTTT. Its protein is CASTPGGTEAFF.

J is TRBJ2-3 and V is TRBV25-1; 11 bases line up with TRBD2. The germline gives CDR1 MGHDK, CDR2 SYGVNS. CDR3 length: 14 amino acids. V trimming: 7 bases; J trimming: 4 bases; junction bases outside the gene matches: 4. CDR3 residues: CASTSSGGPDTQYF. The CDR3 DNA reads TGTGCCAGCACCTCTAGCGGGGGGCCAGATACGCAGTATTTT.

This chain connects TRBV5-4 to TRBJ2-1; D call uncertain. This CDR3 contains 13 residues. Trimming removed 4 bases from V and 4 bases from J, with 9 bases in between. CDR1 is SGHNT and CDR2 is YYREEE in the germline V gene (reference sequence). CDR3: CASSPRLYNEQFF. The CDR3 DNA is TGTGCCAGCAGCCCTCGGTTGTACAATGAGCAGTTCTTC.

The V call is TRBV19, the J call TRBJ1-2; the D gene is possibly TRBD1 (5 bases). Germline loops: CDR1 LNHDA, CDR2 SQIVND (reference sequence). CDR3 length: 13 residues. Trimming cost V 5 bases and J 4 bases, with 11 bases left between them. The CDR3 region is CASSWGESYGYTF. The CDR3 DNA sequence: TGTGCCAGTAGTTGGGGGGAAAGCTATGGCTACACCTTC.

The CDR3 reads CASSFEERGEQYF. The CDR3 region has the DNA TGTGCCAGCAGCTTTGAGGAGAGGGGGGAGCAGTACTTC. V and J are TRBV5-6 and TRBJ2-7; a possible D gene is TRBD1 (6 bases). V was pared by 2 bases and J by 7 bases, with 13 bases between. Germline loops: CDR1 SGHDT, CDR2 YYEEEE. This CDR3 region has 13 residues.

The chain joins TRBV7-2 to TRBJ2-7; 9 nucleotides match TRBD1. V shed 5 bases and J 3 bases; nucleotides not matched to a gene: 8. Per the germline V gene, CDR1 is SGHTA and CDR2 is FQGNSA. The CDR3 consists of 15 residues. This CDR3 is CASSKPGQGDYEQYF. For the CDR3, the DNA is TGTGCCAGCAGCAAACCGGGACAGGGTGACTACGAGCAGTACTTC.

The V gene is TRBV6-5, the J gene TRBJ1-2; maybe TRBD1 (6 bases). Trimming cost V 6 bases and J 8 bases, with 13 bases left between them. Germline CDR1 is MNHEY and CDR2 is SVGAGI. The CDR3 has 12 amino acids. The CDR3 coding sequence is TGTGCCAGCAGCCCGGGGGGCAGGGGCTACACCTTC. It is translated as CASSPGGRGYTF.

This chain joins TRBV5-1 and TRBJ2-5, with TRBD2 matching over 10 bases. This CDR3 spans 16 amino acids. V trimming: 3 bases; J trimming: 2 bases; junction bases outside the gene matches: 7. Germline-derived CDR1 and CDR2 are SGHRS and YFSETQ. In DNA form, the CDR3 reads TGCGCCAGCAGCTCGTTGGGAGCGGGGGGGCAAGAGACCCAGTACTTC. Protein product: CASSSLGAGGQETQYF.

This clone has more than one count but fewer than ten. The genes are TRBV6-1 and TRBJ2-7; 9 positions agree with TRBD1. Per the germline V gene, CDR1 is MNHNS and CDR2 is SASEGT. The V gene end was trimmed by 2 bases and the J gene end by 4 bases; junction bases not matched to a gene: 6. This CDR3 is 15 amino acids long. CDR3 bases: TGTGCCAGCAGTGAAAATTTACAGGGGGCGTACGAGCAGTACTTC. It specifies CASSENLQGAYEQYF.

The chain has TRBV7-2 and TRBJ2-1; 15 bases are shared with TRBD2. The germline gives CDR1 SGHTA, CDR2 FQGNSA. This CDR3 region has 16 residues. J gave up 8 bases and V 3 bases, and 5 bases lay outside the gene matches. CDR3: CASSLWTSGGAYEQFF. CDR3 nucleotides: TGTGCCAGCAGCTTGTGGACTAGCGGGGGGGCCTATGAGCAGTTCTTC.

J is TRBJ2-7 and V is TRBV2; D possibly corresponds to TRBD2 (5 bases). V lost 3 bases and J lost 1, with 7 bases in between. The CDR3 has 13 amino acids. CDR1 is SNHLY, CDR2 FYNNEI, per germline. In DNA form, the CDR3 reads TGTGCCAGCAGTGACGGGAATTCCTACGAGCAGTACTTC. Its translation is CASSDGNSYEQYF.

Note on this clone: Other DNA variants within this sample encode the same CDR3. The chain joins TRBV30 to TRBJ1-1; 7 bases are shared with TRBD1. This CDR3 has 11 residues. From germline, CDR1 is GTSNPN and CDR2 SVGIG (reference sequence). V was clipped by 5 bases and J by 8 bases; unmatched bases: 5. Here the CDR3 DNA reads TGTGCCTGGGACGGACAGGTAGAAGCTTTCTTT. The encoded protein is CAWDGQVEAFF.

V and J are TRBV4-1 and TRBJ2-7, with TRBD1 as a possible D gene (5 bases). Looked up from germline, CDR1 is MGHRA and CDR2 is YSYEKL. V was cut by 0 bases and J by 3 bases, with 21 bases left in between. This CDR3 contains 18 residues. This chain's CDR3 is CASSQETSSVGRGYEQYF. The DNA of the CDR3 is TGCGCCAGCAGCCAAGAGACCTCCTCGGTGGGAAGGGGCTACGAGCAGTACTTC.

V and J are TRBV11-3 and TRBJ2-7; D is perhaps TRBD2 (5 bases). V was clipped by 1 base and J by 6 bases, with 10 bases between them. The CDR3 has 13 residues. In germline, CDR1 is SGHNT, CDR2 YENEEA. The CDR3 nucleotides read TGTGCCAGCAGCTTAGTCGTTCGGGGCGAGCAGTACTTC. Protein sequence: CASSLVVRGEQYF.

This chain connects TRBV18 to TRBJ1-6; the match to TRBD1 covers 9 bases. The V gene end was trimmed by 2 bases and the J gene end by 5 bases; junction bases not matched to a gene: 4. This CDR3 is built from 16 residues. From germline, CDR1 is KGHSH and CDR2 LQKENI. In nucleotides, the CDR3 is TGTGCCAGCTCACCATTATGGACAGGGGATAATTCACCCCTCCACTTT. Amino acids: CASSPLWTGDNSPLHF.

The V and J genes are TRBV6-5 and TRBJ1-4; D might be TRBD1 (6 bases). V was pared by 0 bases and J by 8 bases, with 13 bases between. CDR1 MNHEY and CDR2 SVGAGI come from the germline V gene. The CDR3 extends over 15 amino acids. The CDR3 spells CASSYSPGGGEKLFF. The CDR3 DNA follows: TGTGCCAGCAGTTACTCCCCTGGGGGCGGGGAAAAACTGTTTTTT.

The chain uses TRBV9 and TRBJ2-5; 8 bases fit TRBD2. This CDR3 has 15 residues. Germline V lookup: CDR1 SGDLS, CDR2 YYNGEE. The V and J ends lost 7 bases and 5 bases, in that order; junction bases with no gene match: 13. The CDR3 bases are TGTGCCAGCTCTCCCACCGGGGGGGGCGTGGAGACCCAGTACTTC. This codes for CASSPTGGGVETQYF.